This T cell receptor (beta chain) stems from a study of cytomegalovirus exposure and HLA in healthy donors. Study results and caveats: TCR beta sequences reportedly predicted the HLA-A and HLA-B alleles of most subjects accurately.

Researchers ran the PCR with 60 Vbeta and 13 Jbeta primers. Repertoires were generated with immunoSEQ multiplex PCR, while TCRdb's copy carries only in-frame clones and drops some. Of some 90,000 clones in the sample, 65% were seen once. Comment on this clone: Its antigen is not known.

Germline CDR1 and CDR2: MNHNY and SVGAGI (reference sequence). The CDR3 is 13 residues long. Specimen: PBMCs. This receptor was identified in a boy younger than 18 in good health and CMV-seropositive. The chain is built from TRBV6-6 and TRBJ2-5, with a possible D match to TRBD1 (6 bases). The J call could be wrong; TRBJ2-7 is a better fit for the DNA end. The CDR3 protein is CASRQGQTYEQYF. The CDR3 coding sequence is TGTGCCAGCAGACAGGGACAAACCTACGAGCAGTACTTC.